Reported below is one T cell receptor (beta chain). Its antigen is not known. CDR3 size: 16 residues. Germline CDR1 is MGHDK and CDR2 is SYGVNS. The entry originates in a study of T cells expressing NK-cell markers. General study points: There remained a lack of clarity about HCMV specificity of expanded NKG2C+ T cell clones.

With the 5' RACE reads reprocessed, TCRdb shows one record per CDR3 protein and no DNA. Seen in this sample are fewer than 400,000 distinct CDR3 sequences; the ten most common clones hold 5.2%. This receptor was taken from a man aged 18-69 years in good health. The specimen sequenced was blood T cells: a sorted CD56 or NKG2C T cell subset, CD4+ or CD8+ T cells, or bulk PBMC T cells (not recorded which). The gene calls are TRBV25-1 and TRBJ1-6. CDR3 protein: CASSEFVYSYNSPLHF. The whole variable domain, remainder taken from reference TRBV25-1 and TRBJ1-6, is EADIYQTPRYLVIGTGKKITLECSQTMGHDKMYWYQQDPGMELHLIHYSYGVNSTEKGDLSSESTVSRIRTEHFPLTLESARPSHTSQYLCASSEFVYSYNSPLHFGNGTRLTVT.